This T cell receptor beta chain comes out of a study of STAT5B mutations in CD4+ large granular lymphocyte leukemia. The CDR3 is 14 residues long. With 6 bases clipped from V and 7 bases from J, the junction kept 8 bases outside the gene matches. Germline loops: CDR1 MNHEY, CDR2 SVGAGI. Repertoires were generated with immunoSEQ multiplex PCR, while TCRdb's copy carries only in-frame clones and drops some. The profile covers just over 40,000 clones, with approximately 84% appearing a single time and 0.3% to 0.35% taken by the ten largest. The receptor comes from a human donor in good health. Sequenced: CD4+ T cells from blood buffy coats. The chain recombines TRBV6-5 with TRBJ1-5; TRBD1 matches at 8 bases. The CDR3 protein is CASRPTGAGQPQHF. CDR3 nucleotides: TGTGCCAGCAGACCGACAGGGGCCGGGCAGCCCCAGCATTTT.